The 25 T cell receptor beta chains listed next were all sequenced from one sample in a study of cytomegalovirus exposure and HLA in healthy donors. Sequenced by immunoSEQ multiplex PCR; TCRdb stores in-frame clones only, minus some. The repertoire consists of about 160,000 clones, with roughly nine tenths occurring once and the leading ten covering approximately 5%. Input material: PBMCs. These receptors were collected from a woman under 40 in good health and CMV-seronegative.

The CDR3 loop reads CASSGEISNQPQHF. DNA for the CDR3: TGTGCCAGCAGTGGGGAGATTAGCAATCAGCCCCAGCATTTT. The chain is built from TRBV2 and TRBJ1-5; D call uncertain. Trimming took 4 bases from V and 0 from J, leaving 7 bases between them. Germline V gives CDR1 SNHLY, CDR2 FYNNEI. This CDR3 region has 14 residues.

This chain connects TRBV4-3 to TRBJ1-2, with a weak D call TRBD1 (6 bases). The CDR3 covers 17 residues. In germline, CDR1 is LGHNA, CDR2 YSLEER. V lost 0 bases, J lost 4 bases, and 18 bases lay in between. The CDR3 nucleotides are TGCGCCAGCAGCCAAGACAGCAGCAACAGGGAAGCCTATGGCTACACCTTC. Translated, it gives CASSQDSSNREAYGYTF.

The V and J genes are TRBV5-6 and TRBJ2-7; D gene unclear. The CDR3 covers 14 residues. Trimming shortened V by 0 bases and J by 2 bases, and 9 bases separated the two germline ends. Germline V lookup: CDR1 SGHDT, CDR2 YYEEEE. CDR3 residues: CASSLVRKAYEQYF. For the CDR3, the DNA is TGTGCCAGCAGCTTGGTCCGGAAGGCCTACGAGCAGTACTTC.

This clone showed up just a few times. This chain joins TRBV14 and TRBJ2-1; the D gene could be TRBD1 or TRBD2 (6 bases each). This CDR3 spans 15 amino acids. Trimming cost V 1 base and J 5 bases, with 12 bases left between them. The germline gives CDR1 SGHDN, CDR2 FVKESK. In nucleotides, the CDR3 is TGTGCCAGCAGCCAAGGGGGGGCTGGGAACAATGAGCAGTTCTTC. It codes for CASSQGGAGNNEQFF.

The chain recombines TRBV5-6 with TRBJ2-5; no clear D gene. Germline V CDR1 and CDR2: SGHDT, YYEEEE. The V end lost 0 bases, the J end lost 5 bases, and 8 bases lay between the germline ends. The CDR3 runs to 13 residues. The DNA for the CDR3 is TGTGCCAGCAGCTTGGACCAGTTCGAGACCCAGTACTTC. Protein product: CASSLDQFETQYF.

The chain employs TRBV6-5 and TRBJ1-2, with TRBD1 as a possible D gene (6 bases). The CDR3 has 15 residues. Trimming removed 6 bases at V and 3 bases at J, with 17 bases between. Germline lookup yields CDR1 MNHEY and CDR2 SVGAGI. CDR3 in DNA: TGTGCCAGCAGCCCCTTTCGGGGGGGCCACTATGGCTACACCTTC. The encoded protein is CASSPFRGGHYGYTF.

In DNA, the CDR3 is TGTGCCAGCAGTGAACGTAGCGGGGGGGCCAGGAATGAGCAGTTCTTC. Protein product: CASSERSGGARNEQFF. The rearrangement links TRBV6-4 to TRBJ2-1; 11 bases map to TRBD2. Germline trimming cut 3 bases from V and 7 bases from J; bases unmatched to any gene: 8. The V gene's germline CDR1 is MRHNA and CDR2 SNTAGT. The CDR3 is 16 residues long.

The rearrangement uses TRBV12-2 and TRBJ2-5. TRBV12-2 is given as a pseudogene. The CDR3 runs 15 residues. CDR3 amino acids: CASRLVWGYQETQYF. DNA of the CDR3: TGTGCAAGTCGCTTAGTCTGGGGGTACCAAGAGACCCAGTACTTC.

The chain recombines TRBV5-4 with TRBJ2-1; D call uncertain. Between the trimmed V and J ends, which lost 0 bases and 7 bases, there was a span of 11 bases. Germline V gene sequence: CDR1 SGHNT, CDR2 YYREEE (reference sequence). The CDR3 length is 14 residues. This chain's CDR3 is CASSLANVVNEQFF. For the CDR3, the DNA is TGTGCCAGCAGCTTGGCCAATGTAGTAAATGAGCAGTTCTTC.

CDR3 bases: TGCGCCAGCAGCTTGGTGATCGGGGAAAAACTGTTTTTT. It is translated as CASSLVIGEKLFF. V is TRBV5-1 and J is TRBJ1-4; no firm D call. The CDR3 consists of 13 residues. V gave up 0 bases and J gave up 8 bases, with 8 bases separating them. Germline CDR1 and CDR2: SGHRS and YFSETQ.

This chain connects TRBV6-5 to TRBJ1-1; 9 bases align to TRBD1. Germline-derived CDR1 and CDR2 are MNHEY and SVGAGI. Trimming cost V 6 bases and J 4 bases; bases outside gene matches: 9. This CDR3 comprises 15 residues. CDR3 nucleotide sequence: TGTGCCAGCAGCCACCTTGACAGGGGGAGCACTGAAGCTTTCTTT. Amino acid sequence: CASSHLDRGSTEAFF.

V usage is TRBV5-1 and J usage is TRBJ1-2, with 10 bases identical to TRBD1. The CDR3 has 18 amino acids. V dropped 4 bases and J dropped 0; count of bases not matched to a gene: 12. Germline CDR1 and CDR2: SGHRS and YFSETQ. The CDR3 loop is CASSARPGQGTPNYGYTF. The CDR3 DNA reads TGCGCCAGCAGCGCGAGACCGGGACAGGGGACCCCTAACTATGGCTACACCTTC.

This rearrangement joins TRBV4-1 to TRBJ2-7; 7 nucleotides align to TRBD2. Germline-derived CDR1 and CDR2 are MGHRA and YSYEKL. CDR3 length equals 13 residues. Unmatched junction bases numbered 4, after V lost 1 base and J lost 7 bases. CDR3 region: CASSQGGGLEQYF. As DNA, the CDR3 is TGCGCCAGCAGCCAAGGGGGAGGGCTAGAGCAGTACTTC.

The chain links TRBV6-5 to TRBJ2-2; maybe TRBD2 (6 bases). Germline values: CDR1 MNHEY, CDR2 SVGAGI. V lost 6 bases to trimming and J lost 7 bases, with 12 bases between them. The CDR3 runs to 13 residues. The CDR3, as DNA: TGTGCCAGCAGCGAGACTAGAAACGGGGAGCTGTTTTTT. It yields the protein CASSETRNGELFF.

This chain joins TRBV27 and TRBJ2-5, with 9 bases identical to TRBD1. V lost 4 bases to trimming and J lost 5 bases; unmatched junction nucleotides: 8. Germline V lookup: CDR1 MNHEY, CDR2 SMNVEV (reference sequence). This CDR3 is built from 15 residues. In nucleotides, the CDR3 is TGTGCCAGCAGTTCCGGGACAGGGCCGAGGGAGACCCAGTACTTC. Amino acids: CASSSGTGPRETQYF.

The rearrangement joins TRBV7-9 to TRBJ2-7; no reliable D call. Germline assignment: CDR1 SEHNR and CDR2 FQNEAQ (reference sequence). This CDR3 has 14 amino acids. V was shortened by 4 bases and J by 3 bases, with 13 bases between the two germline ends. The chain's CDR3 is CASSSIEADYEQYF. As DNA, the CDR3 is TGTGCCAGCAGCTCCATCGAGGCAGACTACGAGCAGTACTTC.

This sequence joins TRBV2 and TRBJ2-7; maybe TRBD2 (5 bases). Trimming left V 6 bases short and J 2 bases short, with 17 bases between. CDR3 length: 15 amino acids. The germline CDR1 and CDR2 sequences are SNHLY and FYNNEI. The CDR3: CASSGGGLKTYEQYF. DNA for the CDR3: TGTGCCAGCAGCGGAGGCGGGCTGAAAACCTACGAGCAGTACTTC.

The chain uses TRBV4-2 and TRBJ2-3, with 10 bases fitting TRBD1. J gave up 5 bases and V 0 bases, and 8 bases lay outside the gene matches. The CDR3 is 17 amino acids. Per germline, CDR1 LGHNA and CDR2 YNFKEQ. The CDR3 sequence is CASSQDWDRGAGDTQYF. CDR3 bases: TGTGCCAGCAGCCAAGACTGGGACAGGGGTGCTGGAGATACGCAGTATTTT.

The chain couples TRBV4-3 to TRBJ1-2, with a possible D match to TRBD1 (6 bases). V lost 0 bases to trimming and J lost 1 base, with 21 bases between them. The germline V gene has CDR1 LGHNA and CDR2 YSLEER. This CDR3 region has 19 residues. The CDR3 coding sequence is TGCGCCAGCAGCCAAGACGACATACGGGGGGCTAACATTAACTATGGCTACACCTTC. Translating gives CASSQDDIRGANINYGYTF.

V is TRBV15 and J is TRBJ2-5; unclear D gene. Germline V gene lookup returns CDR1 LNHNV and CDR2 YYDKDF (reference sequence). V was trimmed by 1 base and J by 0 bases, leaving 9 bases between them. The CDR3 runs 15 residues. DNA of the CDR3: TGTGCCACCAGCAGAGTTGACTCGTACCAAGAGACCCAGTACTTC. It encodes CATSRVDSYQETQYF.

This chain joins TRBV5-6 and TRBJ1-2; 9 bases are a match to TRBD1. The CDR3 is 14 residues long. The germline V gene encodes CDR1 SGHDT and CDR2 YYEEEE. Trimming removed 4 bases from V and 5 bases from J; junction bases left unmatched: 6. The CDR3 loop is CASSLRDRVYGYTF. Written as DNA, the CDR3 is TGTGCCAGCAGCCTCCGGGACAGGGTATATGGCTACACCTTC.

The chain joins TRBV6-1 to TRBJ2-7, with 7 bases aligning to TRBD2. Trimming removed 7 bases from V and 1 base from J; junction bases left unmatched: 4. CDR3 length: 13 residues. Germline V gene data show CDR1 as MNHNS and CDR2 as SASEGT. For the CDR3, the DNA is TGTGCCAGCACCTCGGGGGGTTCCTACGAGCAGTACTTC. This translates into CASTSGGSYEQYF.

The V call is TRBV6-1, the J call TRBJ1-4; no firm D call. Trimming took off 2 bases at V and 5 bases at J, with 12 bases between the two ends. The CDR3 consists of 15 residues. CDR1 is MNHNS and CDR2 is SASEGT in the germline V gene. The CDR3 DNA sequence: TGTGCCAGCAGTGAAAGAGGGCTATGGAATGAAAAACTGTTTTTT. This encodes CASSERGLWNEKLFF.

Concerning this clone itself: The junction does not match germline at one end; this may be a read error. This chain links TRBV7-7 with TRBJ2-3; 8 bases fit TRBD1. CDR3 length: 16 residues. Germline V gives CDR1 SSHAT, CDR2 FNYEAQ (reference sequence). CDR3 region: CASSLGQGMGTDTQYF. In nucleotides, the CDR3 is TGTGCTAGCAGTCTTGGACAGGGCATGGGCACAGATACGCAGTATTTT.

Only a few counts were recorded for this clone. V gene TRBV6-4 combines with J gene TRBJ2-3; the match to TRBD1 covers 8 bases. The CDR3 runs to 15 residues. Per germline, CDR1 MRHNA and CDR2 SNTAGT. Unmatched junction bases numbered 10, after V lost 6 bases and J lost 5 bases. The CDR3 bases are TGTGCCAGCAGCCGTACGCAGGGGGCGGGAGATACGCAGTATTTT. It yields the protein CASSRTQGAGDTQYF.